A selection of T cell receptor beta chains follows, all from one sample in a study of early T cells in non-severe SARS-CoV-2 infection. One entry per CDR3 protein, called by TCRdb with MiXCR from the 5' RACE reads. The profile covers around 70,000 distinct CDR3 sequences, with 10% appearing a single time and around 15% taken by the ten largest. The sample here was whole blood, taken at baseline. The receptors here all came from an adult who was a healthcare worker with PCR-confirmed SARS-CoV-2 infection or an uninfected control (not recorded which). Each CDR3 is given with its conserved first and last residue. The D gene is left open where the match is weak. The listing skips clone size in some rows; elsewhere it reads once, few, many or a size class.

j_call: TRBJ1-2
d_call: -
cdr3_length: 12
v_call: TRBV29-1
clone_size: many
cdr3_aa: CSDGGRGDGYTF
cdr3_nt: TGCAGCGACGGGGGGAGAGGGGATGGCTACACCTTC

j_call: TRBJ2-3
d_call: TRBD2
cdr3_length: 16
v_call: TRBV5-4
clone_size: many
cdr3_aa: CASSKSSGSWTDTQYF
cdr3_nt: TGTGCCAGCAGCAAATCTAGCGGGAGTTGGACAGATACGCAGTATTTT

j_call: TRBJ2-7
d_call: TRBD1
cdr3_length: 15
v_call: TRBV6-5
clone_size: -
cdr3_aa: CASSWGQLDSYEQYF
cdr3_nt: TGTGCCAGCAGTTGGGGACAGCTGGACTCCTACGAGCAGTACTTC

j_call: TRBJ2-1
d_call: -
cdr3_length: 16
v_call: TRBV18
clone_size: many
cdr3_aa: CASSPPGGTSYNEQFF
cdr3_nt: TGTGCCAGCTCACCACCCGGCGGGACCTCCTACAATGAGCAGTTCTTC

j_call: TRBJ2-7
d_call: -
cdr3_length: 16
v_call: TRBV21-1
clone_size: -
cdr3_aa: CASSKAGQELSYEQYF
cdr3_nt: TGTGCCAGCAGCAAGGCGGGACAGGAGTTGTCGTACGAGCAGTACTTC

j_call: TRBJ1-5
d_call: -
cdr3_length: 16
v_call: TRBV28
clone_size: -
cdr3_aa: CASSQIEDGSNQPQHF
cdr3_nt: TGTGCCAGCAGCCAAATCGAAGATGGGAGCAATCAGCCCCAGCATTTT

j_call: TRBJ1-2
d_call: -
cdr3_length: 15
v_call: TRBV6-5
clone_size: -
cdr3_aa: CASSYSIVANYGYTF
cdr3_nt: TGTGCCAGCAGTTACTCGATCGTAGCTAACTATGGCTACACCTTC

j_call: TRBJ2-7
d_call: TRBD2
cdr3_length: 15
v_call: TRBV5-4
clone_size: -
cdr3_aa: CASSSPLAGKHEQYF
cdr3_nt: TGTGCCAGCAGCTCGCCCCTAGCGGGAAAGCACGAGCAGTACTTC

j_call: TRBJ2-1
d_call: -
cdr3_length: 17
v_call: TRBV19
clone_size: few
cdr3_aa: CASSRDRDETSYNEQFF
cdr3_nt: TGTGCCAGTAGTAGAGACCGGGACGAAACCTCCTACAATGAGCAGTTCTTC

j_call: TRBJ1-4
d_call: TRBD1
cdr3_length: 15
v_call: TRBV7-2
clone_size: -
cdr3_aa: CASSGSGTANEKLFF
cdr3_nt: TGTGCCAGCAGCGGATCCGGGACAGCTAATGAAAAACTGTTTTTT

j_call: TRBJ2-7
d_call: -
cdr3_length: 13
v_call: TRBV29-1
clone_size: -
cdr3_aa: CSVSVPPSYEQYF
cdr3_nt: TGCAGCGTTAGCGTCCCTCCATCCTACGAGCAGTACTTC

j_call: TRBJ2-7
d_call: -
cdr3_length: 14
v_call: TRBV7-9
clone_size: many
cdr3_aa: CASSPGRGTYEQYF
cdr3_nt: TGTGCCAGCAGCCCTGGTCGGGGTACCTACGAGCAGTACTTC

j_call: TRBJ2-1
d_call: -
cdr3_length: 15
v_call: TRBV7-2
clone_size: many
cdr3_aa: CASSRQESSYNEQFF
cdr3_nt: TGTGCCAGCAGCAGACAGGAGAGCTCCTACAATGAGCAGTTCTTC

j_call: TRBJ2-2
d_call: -
cdr3_length: 17
v_call: TRBV3-1
clone_size: few
cdr3_aa: CASSPSTRTVNTGELFF
cdr3_nt: TGTGCCAGCAGCCCCTCAACCAGGACGGTGAACACCGGGGAGCTGTTTTTT

j_call: TRBJ2-5
d_call: -
cdr3_length: 12
v_call: TRBV28
clone_size: few
cdr3_aa: CASSLRVETQYF
cdr3_nt: TGTGCCAGCAGCCTCAGGGTCGAGACCCAGTACTTC

j_call: TRBJ2-5
d_call: TRBD1
cdr3_length: 15
v_call: TRBV24-1
clone_size: few
cdr3_aa: CATSDYGQERETQYF
cdr3_nt: TGTGCCACCAGTGATTACGGACAGGAGCGGGAGACCCAGTACTTC

j_call: TRBJ1-2
d_call: TRBD1
cdr3_length: 13
v_call: TRBV20-1
clone_size: many
cdr3_aa: CSAPGGANYGYTF
cdr3_nt: TGCAGTGCTCCAGGGGGAGCTAACTATGGCTACACCTTC

j_call: TRBJ2-7
d_call: TRBD1
cdr3_length: 13
v_call: TRBV5-1
clone_size: -
cdr3_aa: CASSLGQGEEQYF
cdr3_nt: TGCGCCAGCAGCTTGGGACAGGGTGAAGAGCAGTACTTC

j_call: TRBJ2-1
d_call: -
cdr3_length: 14
v_call: TRBV24-1
clone_size: few
cdr3_aa: CATSEPGSYNEQFF
cdr3_nt: TGTGCCACCAGTGAGCCGGGCTCCTACAATGAGCAGTTCTTC

j_call: TRBJ2-2
d_call: TRBD2
cdr3_length: 17
v_call: TRBV19
clone_size: -
cdr3_aa: CASEALAGVWNTGELFF
cdr3_nt: TGTGCCAGTGAAGCTCTAGCGGGAGTATGGAACACCGGGGAGCTGTTTTTT

j_call: TRBJ2-7
d_call: TRBD1
cdr3_length: 14
v_call: TRBV6-2/TRBV6-3
clone_size: -
cdr3_aa: CASSIFGTAYEQYF
cdr3_nt: TGTGCCAGCAGCATATTTGGGACAGCCTACGAGCAGTACTTC

j_call: TRBJ2-5
d_call: TRBD2
cdr3_length: 14
v_call: TRBV29-1
clone_size: -
cdr3_aa: CSVMVSGTGETQYF
cdr3_nt: TGCAGCGTTATGGTTAGCGGGACCGGAGAGACCCAGTACTTC

j_call: TRBJ1-5
d_call: -
cdr3_length: 14
v_call: TRBV2
clone_size: many
cdr3_aa: CASSGTTSNQPQHF
cdr3_nt: TGTGCCAGCAGTGGAACTACAAGCAATCAGCCCCAGCATTTT

j_call: TRBJ2-1
d_call: TRBD2
cdr3_length: 14
v_call: TRBV5-1
clone_size: many
cdr3_aa: CASSLVLGGSEQFF
cdr3_nt: TGCGCCAGCAGCTTGGTTCTAGGCGGGAGTGAGCAGTTCTTC

j_call: TRBJ2-5
d_call: TRBD2
cdr3_length: 15
v_call: TRBV2
clone_size: -
cdr3_aa: CASQTSGISGETQYF
cdr3_nt: TGTGCCAGCCAGACTAGCGGGATTTCAGGGGAGACCCAGTACTTC

j_call: TRBJ2-3
d_call: TRBD2
cdr3_length: 16
v_call: TRBV20-1
clone_size: -
cdr3_aa: CSARDQVAGGADTQYF
cdr3_nt: TGCAGTGCTAGAGATCAGGTAGCGGGAGGAGCAGATACGCAGTATTTT

j_call: TRBJ1-1
d_call: -
cdr3_length: 11
v_call: TRBV6-6
clone_size: many
cdr3_aa: CASSYRTEAFF
cdr3_nt: TGTGCCAGCAGTTACCGGACTGAAGCTTTCTTT

j_call: TRBJ2-1
d_call: TRBD2
cdr3_length: 15
v_call: TRBV5-4
clone_size: few
cdr3_aa: CASSFPGGRANEQFF
cdr3_nt: TGTGCCAGCAGCTTCCCTGGCGGGAGGGCGAATGAGCAGTTCTTC

j_call: TRBJ1-2
d_call: -
cdr3_length: 13
v_call: TRBV11-2
clone_size: many
cdr3_aa: CASSPTGRSGYTF
cdr3_nt: TGTGCCAGCAGCCCCACAGGGCGTAGTGGCTACACCTTC

j_call: TRBJ2-3
d_call: -
cdr3_length: 15
v_call: TRBV7-8
clone_size: few
cdr3_aa: CASWGTKVATDTQYF
cdr3_nt: TGTGCCAGCTGGGGAACTAAGGTCGCCACAGATACGCAGTATTTT

j_call: TRBJ2-2
d_call: -
cdr3_length: 13
v_call: TRBV29-1
clone_size: many
cdr3_aa: CSVDGHSTGELFF
cdr3_nt: TGCAGCGTCGACGGCCATAGCACCGGGGAGCTGTTTTTT

j_call: TRBJ2-3
d_call: TRBD1
cdr3_length: 16
v_call: TRBV7-9
clone_size: many
cdr3_aa: CASSFVDRGLSDTQYF
cdr3_nt: TGTGCCAGCAGCTTCGTGGACAGGGGGCTTTCAGATACGCAGTATTTT

j_call: TRBJ2-1
d_call: TRBD2
cdr3_length: 18
v_call: TRBV4-3
clone_size: many
cdr3_aa: CASSQDYPIAGRENEQFF
cdr3_nt: TGCGCCAGCAGCCAAGATTATCCCATAGCGGGAAGGGAAAATGAGCAGTTCTTC

j_call: TRBJ2-5
d_call: -
cdr3_length: 13
v_call: TRBV2
clone_size: few
cdr3_aa: CASRGQPQETQYF
cdr3_nt: TGTGCCAGCAGAGGACAGCCCCAAGAGACCCAGTACTTC

j_call: TRBJ2-3
d_call: -
cdr3_length: 15
v_call: TRBV20-1
clone_size: many
cdr3_aa: CSARKPSGHADTQYF
cdr3_nt: TGCAGTGCTAGAAAGCCCAGCGGACACGCAGATACGCAGTATTTT

j_call: TRBJ1-2
d_call: TRBD1
cdr3_length: 15
v_call: TRBV10-3
clone_size: few
cdr3_aa: CAISEGDREAYGYTF
cdr3_nt: TGTGCCATCAGTGAGGGAGACAGGGAGGCGTATGGCTACACCTTC

j_call: TRBJ2-4
d_call: -
cdr3_length: 14
v_call: TRBV28
clone_size: -
cdr3_aa: CASSLEGASSYQYF
cdr3_nt: TGTGCCAGTTCGTTGGAGGGGGCCTCGAGTTATCAGTACTTC

j_call: TRBJ2-1
d_call: -
cdr3_length: 16
v_call: TRBV6-5
clone_size: -
cdr3_aa: CASSYSSLASSYEQSF
cdr3_nt: TGTGCCAGCAGTTACTCCAGTCTAGCTTCATCTTATGAGCAGTCCTTC

j_call: TRBJ2-1
d_call: TRBD2
cdr3_length: 13
v_call: TRBV9
clone_size: -
cdr3_aa: CASSVGDRTSQFF
cdr3_nt: TGTGCCAGCAGCGTAGGTGACCGGACTAGCCAGTTCTTC

j_call: TRBJ2-1
d_call: -
cdr3_length: 16
v_call: TRBV7-9
clone_size: many
cdr3_aa: CASSPYVGGGGDEQFF
cdr3_nt: TGTGCCAGCAGCCCCTACGTGGGGGGAGGGGGCGATGAGCAGTTCTTC

j_call: TRBJ2-3
d_call: -
cdr3_length: 13
v_call: TRBV4-2
clone_size: few
cdr3_aa: CASRKDNGDTQYF
cdr3_nt: TGTGCCAGCAGGAAAGATAATGGGGATACGCAGTATTTT

j_call: TRBJ2-7
d_call: -
cdr3_length: 15
v_call: TRBV7-9
clone_size: few
cdr3_aa: CASSKTGANGGEQYF
cdr3_nt: TGTGCCAGCAGCAAAACAGGGGCCAACGGGGGCGAGCAGTACTTC

j_call: TRBJ2-4
d_call: -
cdr3_length: 14
v_call: TRBV14
clone_size: few
cdr3_aa: CASSHLVAKNIQYF
cdr3_nt: TGTGCCAGCAGCCATTTGGTAGCCAAAAACATTCAGTACTTC

j_call: TRBJ2-3
d_call: TRBD2
cdr3_length: 16
v_call: TRBV10-3
clone_size: few
cdr3_aa: CAIGPSSAGVADTQYF
cdr3_nt: TGTGCCATCGGACCTAGTTCGGCGGGAGTAGCAGATACGCAGTATTTT

j_call: TRBJ2-5
d_call: -
cdr3_length: 13
v_call: TRBV6-5
clone_size: many
cdr3_aa: CASSYSIGGTQYF
cdr3_nt: TGTGCCAGCAGTTACTCGATTGGGGGGACCCAGTACTTC

j_call: TRBJ2-5
d_call: TRBD1
cdr3_length: 15
v_call: TRBV7-6
clone_size: once
cdr3_aa: CASSLDGTGGRTQYF
cdr3_nt: TGTGCCAGCAGCTTAGATGGGACAGGGGGTCGGACCCAGTACTTC

j_call: TRBJ2-1
d_call: TRBD2
cdr3_length: 15
v_call: TRBV10-3
clone_size: -
cdr3_aa: CAIGQGGRVDNEQFF
cdr3_nt: TGTGCCATTGGCCAGGGCGGGAGGGTTGACAATGAGCAGTTCTTC

j_call: TRBJ2-6
d_call: -
cdr3_length: 16
v_call: TRBV20-1
clone_size: -
cdr3_aa: CSARSPIPSGANVLTF
cdr3_nt: TGCAGTGCTCGCTCTCCTATCCCATCTGGGGCCAACGTCCTGACTTTC

j_call: TRBJ2-3
d_call: -
cdr3_length: 14
v_call: TRBV9
clone_size: many
cdr3_aa: CASSVTASTDTQYF
cdr3_nt: TGTGCCAGCAGCGTAACAGCCAGCACAGATACGCAGTATTTT

j_call: TRBJ2-1
d_call: -
cdr3_length: 16
v_call: TRBV7-2
clone_size: many
cdr3_aa: CANSLGGTQAINEQFF
cdr3_nt: TGTGCCAACAGCTTAGGAGGGACACAGGCTATTAATGAGCAGTTCTTC

j_call: TRBJ2-3
d_call: -
cdr3_length: 18
v_call: TRBV5-1
clone_size: few
cdr3_aa: CASSLTRDSIKITDTQYF
cdr3_nt: TGCGCCAGCAGCTTGACAAGGGACTCAATCAAGATCACAGATACGCAGTATTTT